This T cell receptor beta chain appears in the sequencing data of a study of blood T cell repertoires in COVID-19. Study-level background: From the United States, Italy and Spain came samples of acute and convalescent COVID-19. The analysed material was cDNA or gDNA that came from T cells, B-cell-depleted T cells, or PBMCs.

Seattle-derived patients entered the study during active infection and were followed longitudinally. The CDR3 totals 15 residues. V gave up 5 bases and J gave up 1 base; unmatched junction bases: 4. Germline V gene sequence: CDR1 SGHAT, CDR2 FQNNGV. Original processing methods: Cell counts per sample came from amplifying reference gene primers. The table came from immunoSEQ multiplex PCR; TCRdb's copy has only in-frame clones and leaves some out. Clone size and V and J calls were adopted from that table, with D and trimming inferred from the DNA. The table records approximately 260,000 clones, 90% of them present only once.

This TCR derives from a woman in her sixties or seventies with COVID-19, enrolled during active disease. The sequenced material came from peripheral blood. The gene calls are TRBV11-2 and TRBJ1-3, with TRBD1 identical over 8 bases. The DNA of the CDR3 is TGTGCCAGCAGCCCGGACAGGGTATCTGGAAACACCATATATTTT. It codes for CASSPDRVSGNTIYF.